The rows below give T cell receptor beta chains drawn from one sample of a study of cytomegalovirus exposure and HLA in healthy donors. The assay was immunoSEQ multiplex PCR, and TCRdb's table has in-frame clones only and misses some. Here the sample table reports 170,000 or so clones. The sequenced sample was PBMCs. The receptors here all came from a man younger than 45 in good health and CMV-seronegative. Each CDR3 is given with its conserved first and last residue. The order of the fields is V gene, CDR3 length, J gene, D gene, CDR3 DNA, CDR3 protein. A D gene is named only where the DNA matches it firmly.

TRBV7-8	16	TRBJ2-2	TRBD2	TGTGCCAGCAGCTTAGGCTCGCGGGAGATAATCGGGGAGCTGTTTTTT	CASSLGSREIIGELFF
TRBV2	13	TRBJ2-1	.	TGTGCCAGCAGCGGTACTACCTACAATGAGCAGTTCTTC	CASSGTTYNEQFF
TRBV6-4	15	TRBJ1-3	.	TGTGCCAGCAGTGCGGTAGCCGGATCTGGAAACACCATATATTTT	CASSAVAGSGNTIYF
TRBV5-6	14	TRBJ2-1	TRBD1	TGTGCCAGCAGCAGGGACAGGGCCTACAATGAGCAGTTCTTC	CASSRDRAYNEQFF
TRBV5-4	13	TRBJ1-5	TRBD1	TGTGCCAGCAGCCTTGGACAGGATCAGCCCCAGCATTTT	CASSLGQDQPQHF
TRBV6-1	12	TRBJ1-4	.	TGTGCCAGCAGACCCGGTTGGGAAAAACTGTTTTTT	CASRPGWEKLFF
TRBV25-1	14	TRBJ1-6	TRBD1	TGTGCCAGCAGTGTAACAGGGGGAAATTCACCCCTCCACTTT	CASSVTGGNSPLHF
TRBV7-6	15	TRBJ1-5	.	TGTGCCAGCAGCTTATTAACAGGCCGCAATCAGCCCCAGCATTTT	CASSLLTGRNQPQHF
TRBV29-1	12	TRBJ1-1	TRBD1	TGCAGCGTAGGGACAGGGGGCACTGAAGCTTTCTTT	CSVGTGGTEAFF
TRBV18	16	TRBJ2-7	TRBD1	TGTGCCAGCTCACGCTTACCGGGACAGGAGGCGTACGAGCAGTACTTC	CASSRLPGQEAYEQYF
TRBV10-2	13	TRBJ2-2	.	TGCGCCAGCAGTTTTCCTAAACCCGGGGAGCTGTTTTTT	CASSFPKPGELFF
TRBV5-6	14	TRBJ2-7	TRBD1	TGTGCCAGCAGCTTAGGACAGGGTAGGTACGAGCAGTACTTC	CASSLGQGRYEQYF
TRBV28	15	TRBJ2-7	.	TGTGCCAGCAGCAGCCAGGGCCCTCCGACCTACGAGCAGTACTTC	CASSSQGPPTYEQYF
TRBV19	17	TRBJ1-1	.	TGTGCCAGTAGTGGGGGGAAAACGGCCTTCATGAACACTGAAGCTTTCTTT	CASSGGKTAFMNTEAFF
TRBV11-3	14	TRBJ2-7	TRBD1	TGTGCCAGCAGATCACGACAGGGGGGCAACGAGCAGTACTTC	CASRSRQGGNEQYF
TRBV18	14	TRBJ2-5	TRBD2	TGTGCCAGCTCACTAGCGGGAGGCCAAGAGACCCAGTACTTC	CASSLAGGQETQYF
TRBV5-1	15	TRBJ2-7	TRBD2	TGCGCCAGCAGCCCCCTTATAGCGGGAGATGACGAGCAGTACTTC	CASSPLIAGDDEQYF
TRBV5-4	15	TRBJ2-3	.	TGTGCCAGCAGAAAGGGGGGGGTTAGCACAGATACGCAGTATTTT	CASRKGGVSTDTQYF
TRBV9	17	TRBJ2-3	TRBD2	TGTGCCAGCAGCGCTCCCGAGCGGGGGACTACCACAGATACGCAGTATTTT	CASSAPERGTTTDTQYF
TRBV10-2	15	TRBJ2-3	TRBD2	TGCGCCAGCAGTGGAGGGAGCGGGAGGGGAAATACGCAGTATTTT	CASSGGSGRGNTQYF
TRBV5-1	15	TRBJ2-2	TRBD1	TGCGCCAGCAGCTTCGGGACAGTTAACACCGGGGAGCTGTTTTTT	CASSFGTVNTGELFF
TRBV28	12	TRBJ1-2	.	TGTGCCAGCAGTCCTCCCAACTATGGCTACACCTTC	CASSPPNYGYTF
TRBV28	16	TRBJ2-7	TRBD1	TGTGCCAGCAGTGGCTGGTGGGGACAGGGAGGCTACGAGCAGTACTTC	CASSGWWGQGGYEQYF
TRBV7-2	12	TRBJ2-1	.	TGTGCCAGCAGCTCCGACTCCCACGAGCAGTTCTTC	CASSSDSHEQFF
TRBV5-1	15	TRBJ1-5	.	TGCGCCAGCAGCTTTCAAGGGGGAGTAAATCAGCCCCAGCATTTT	CASSFQGGVNQPQHF
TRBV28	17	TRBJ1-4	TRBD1	TGTGCCAGCAGCGCCTCTGACAGGGGGGTAACTAATGAAAAACTGTTTTTT	CASSASDRGVTNEKLFF
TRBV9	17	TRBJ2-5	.	TGTGCCAGCAGCTTCTCCCCTGGACGGGGGTCAGGAGAGACCCAGTACTTC	CASSFSPGRGSGETQYF
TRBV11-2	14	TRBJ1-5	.	TGTGCCAGCAGCCCAGGGATTATTAATCAGCCCCAGCATTTT	CASSPGIINQPQHF
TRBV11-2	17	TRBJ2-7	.	TGTGCCAGCAGCTTAGAATGGATGTACGACAGCTCCTACGAGCAGTACTTC	CASSLEWMYDSSYEQYF
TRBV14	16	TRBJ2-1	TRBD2	TGTGCCAGCAGCCAAGAACTCTCTAGCGGGCGCAATGAGCAGTTCTTC	CASSQELSSGRNEQFF
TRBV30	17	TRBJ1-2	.	TGTGCCTGGAGTTCCCGGGTCCAGACCCTTTCTAGACTTGTGCACACCTTC	CAWSSRVQTLSRLVHTF
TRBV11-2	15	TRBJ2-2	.	TGTGCCAGCCAACGAGGTGTGGCACCGGCCGGGGAGCTGTTTTTT	CASQRGVAPAGELFF
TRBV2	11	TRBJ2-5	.	TGTGCCAGCAGTGCCATAGAGACCCAGTACTTC	CASSAIETQYF
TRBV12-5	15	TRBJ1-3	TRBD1	TGTGCTAGTGGTTACACAGGGGAATCCGGAAACACCATATATTTT	CASGYTGESGNTIYF
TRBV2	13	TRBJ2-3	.	TGTGCCAGCCGGGTGGGAGGAACAGATACGCAGTATTTT	CASRVGGTDTQYF
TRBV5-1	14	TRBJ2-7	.	TGCGCCAGCAGCGAGGCAGCCTTCTCCTACGAGCAGTACTTC	CASSEAAFSYEQYF
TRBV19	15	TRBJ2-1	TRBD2	TGTGCCAGTAAATCGGAGCGGGAGTCCCACAATGAGCAGTTCTTC	CASKSERESHNEQFF
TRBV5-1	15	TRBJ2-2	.	TGCGCCAGCCGACAGACCCAGGGTCGCACCGGGGAGCTGTTTTTT	CASRQTQGRTGELFF
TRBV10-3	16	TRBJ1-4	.	TGTGCCATCAGCCCAGTGACAAGGTATGTATGTGAAAAACTGTTTTTT	CAISPVTRYVCEKLFF
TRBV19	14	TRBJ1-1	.	TGTGCCAGTAGTAGTATCCGCAGAAACACTGAAGCTTTCTTT	CASSSIRRNTEAFF
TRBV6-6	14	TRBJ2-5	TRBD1	TGTGCCAGCAGTCTTGGACAGGCTCAAGAGACCCAGTACTTC	CASSLGQAQETQYF
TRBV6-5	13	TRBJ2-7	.	TGTGCCAGCGGAGAACTAAAAAACTACGAGCAGTACTTC	CASGELKNYEQYF
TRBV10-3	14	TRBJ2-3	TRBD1	TGTGCCATCAGGGGACAGGGGCAGACAGATACGCAGTATTTT	CAIRGQGQTDTQYF
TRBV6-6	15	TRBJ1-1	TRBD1	TGTGCCAGCATTCCGGGACAGGGGGCGGCCACTGAAGCTTTCTTT	CASIPGQGAATEAFF
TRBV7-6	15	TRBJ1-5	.	TGTGCCAGCAGCCGACAGGACGGTTTCAATCAGCCCCAGCATTTT	CASSRQDGFNQPQHF
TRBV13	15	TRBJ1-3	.	TGTGCCAGCAGCTTAATGGCTTCAACTGGAAACACCATATATTTT	CASSLMASTGNTIYF
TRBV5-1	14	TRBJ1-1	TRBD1	TGCGCCAGCAGCCCTCGGACAGGGGAGTCTGAAGCTTTCTTT	CASSPRTGESEAFF
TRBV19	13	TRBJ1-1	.	TGTGCCAGTAGTATAACGGGGGACACTGAAGCTTTCTTT	CASSITGDTEAFF
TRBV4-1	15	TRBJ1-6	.	TGCGCCAGCAGCCATTCCGGGACTGCTTATTCACCCCTCCACTTT	CASSHSGTAYSPLHF
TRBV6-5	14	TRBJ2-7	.	TGTGCCAGCAGTTACTCGGCCCGTACCTACGAGCAGTACTTC	CASSYSARTYEQYF
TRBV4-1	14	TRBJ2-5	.	TGCGCCAGCAGCCAAGGGCCTTCACAAGAGACCCAGTACTTC	CASSQGPSQETQYF
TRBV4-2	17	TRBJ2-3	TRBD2	TGTGCCAGCAGCCACACACGAGCGGGAGGGCCTTCAGATACGCAGTATTTT	CASSHTRAGGPSDTQYF
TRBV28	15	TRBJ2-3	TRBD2	TGTGCCAGCAGTTCCCCGGGGGGGGGCACAGATACGCAGTATTTT	CASSSPGGGTDTQYF
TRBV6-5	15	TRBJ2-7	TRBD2	TGTGCCAGCAGTTACACCGGACTAGCGGTGTACGAGCAGTACTTC	CASSYTGLAVYEQYF